Listed below are T cell receptor beta chains from one sample, sequenced in a study of blood T cell repertoires in COVID-19. The protocol was immunoSEQ multiplex PCR, while the TCRdb copy is restricted to in-frame clones and leaves out a portion. The sample yields 60,000 or so clones, over 75% seen once. Specimen: peripheral blood. The source of these receptors is a human donor in a cohort sampled during active COVID-19. Each CDR3 is given with its conserved first and last residue. Each record gives: V gene, clone size, J gene, D gene, CDR3 DNA, CDR3 protein. The D gene is left open where the match is weak. The size entry is marked missing in some rows and otherwise reads once, few, many or a size class.

v_call: TRBV19
clone_size: NA
j_call: TRBJ2-7
d_call: NA
cdr3_nt: TGTGCCAGTAGTATAGCGACTTACTACGAGCAGTACTTC
cdr3_aa: CASSIATYYEQYF

v_call: TRBV6-2/TRBV6-3
clone_size: NA
j_call: TRBJ1-3
d_call: NA
cdr3_nt: TGTGCCAGCAGCGCACAGAGCTCTGGAAACACCATATATTTT
cdr3_aa: CASSAQSSGNTIYF

v_call: TRBV12-3/TRBV12-4
clone_size: NA
j_call: TRBJ1-3
d_call: NA
cdr3_nt: TGTGCCAGCACCTCCAGCTCTGGAAACACCATATATTTT
cdr3_aa: CASTSSSGNTIYF

v_call: TRBV7-9
clone_size: NA
j_call: TRBJ2-7
d_call: TRBD1
cdr3_nt: TGTGCCAGCAGCTCCATATGGGTCCAACAGGGGGCTTACGAGCAGTACTTC
cdr3_aa: CASSSIWVQQGAYEQYF

v_call: TRBV23-1
clone_size: NA
j_call: TRBJ1-1
d_call: TRBD1
cdr3_nt: TGCGCCAGCAAAATAGCGGGGACAGGGGGCCAATTGAACACTGAAGCTTTCTTT
cdr3_aa: CASKIAGTGGQLNTEAFF

v_call: TRBV7-2
clone_size: NA
j_call: TRBJ2-3
d_call: NA
cdr3_nt: TGTGCCAGCAGCAAGGACGCCCGAGAAAGGGGAGGGTATTTT
cdr3_aa: CASSKDARERGGYF

v_call: TRBV18
clone_size: once
j_call: TRBJ2-6
d_call: NA
cdr3_nt: TGTGCCAGCTCACCTCCGGGACTCCATATCTCTGGGGCCAACGTCCTGACTTTC
cdr3_aa: CASSPPGLHISGANVLTF

v_call: TRBV7-2
clone_size: once
j_call: TRBJ2-5
d_call: TRBD1
cdr3_nt: TGTGCCAGCAGCCGCAATACCGGGACAGGGGTTTTTGAGACCCAGTACTTC
cdr3_aa: CASSRNTGTGVFETQYF

v_call: TRBV10-1
clone_size: once
j_call: TRBJ1-6
d_call: NA
cdr3_nt: TGCGCCAGCAGTGTACCGGGGAGCTCCTATAATTCACCCCTCCACTTT
cdr3_aa: CASSVPGSSYNSPLHF

v_call: TRBV3-1/TRBV3-2
clone_size: NA
j_call: TRBJ2-5
d_call: TRBD2
cdr3_nt: TGTGCCAGCAGCCAAGCTAGGACTAGCGGGGGAGAGACCCAGTACTTC
cdr3_aa: CASSQARTSGGETQYF

v_call: TRBV5-1
clone_size: once
j_call: TRBJ2-3
d_call: TRBD2
cdr3_nt: TGCGTCAGCGGGAGGGACGGGGGCACAGATACGCAGTATTTT
cdr3_aa: CVSGRDGGTDTQYF

v_call: TRBV27
clone_size: NA
j_call: TRBJ1-1
d_call: NA
cdr3_nt: TGTGCCAGCGGAGAAGGGGGGGCAACTCTGAACACTGAAGCTTTCTTT
cdr3_aa: CASGEGGATLNTEAFF

v_call: TRBV5-1
clone_size: NA
j_call: TRBJ1-2
d_call: NA
cdr3_nt: TGCGCCAGCAGCACCGAACAGGGAACAGCTAACTATGGCTACACCTTC
cdr3_aa: CASSTEQGTANYGYTF

v_call: TRBV5-6
clone_size: NA
j_call: TRBJ1-2
d_call: NA
cdr3_nt: TGTGCCAGCAGCTCCCCGGGGGGGATCGCATATGGCTACACCTTC
cdr3_aa: CASSSPGGIAYGYTF

v_call: TRBV7-2
clone_size: NA
j_call: TRBJ2-5
d_call: TRBD2
cdr3_nt: TGTGCCAGCGTCCGCGGGGGGGCGGAGACCCAGTACTTC
cdr3_aa: CASVRGGAETQYF

v_call: TRBV4-1
clone_size: once
j_call: TRBJ2-1
d_call: TRBD2
cdr3_nt: TGCGCCAGCAGCCAGCAAGGGGAGGCGGGGGAATCGCTCTTC
cdr3_aa: CASSQQGEAGESLF

v_call: TRBV9
clone_size: NA
j_call: TRBJ1-1
d_call: NA
cdr3_nt: TGTGCCAGCAGCGGGGGAAGGGGAACTGAAGCTTTCTTT
cdr3_aa: CASSGGRGTEAFF

v_call: TRBV18
clone_size: NA
j_call: TRBJ2-6
d_call: TRBD1
cdr3_nt: TGTGCCAGCTCACCCAGAGGGGGCATTGGGGCCAACGTCCTGACTTTC
cdr3_aa: CASSPRGGIGANVLTF

v_call: TRBV3-1/TRBV3-2
clone_size: NA
j_call: TRBJ1-1
d_call: NA
cdr3_nt: TGTGCCAGCAGCCAAGGGGGTGCGGGGGGCCCGGAAGCTTTCTTT
cdr3_aa: CASSQGGAGGPEAFF

v_call: TRBV5-1
clone_size: NA
j_call: TRBJ2-7
d_call: NA
cdr3_nt: TGCGCCAGCAGCTTGGTAGGGGGAGACTACGAGCAGTACTTC
cdr3_aa: CASSLVGGDYEQYF

v_call: TRBV7-2
clone_size: NA
j_call: TRBJ2-7
d_call: NA
cdr3_nt: TGTGCCAGCAGCGGGGCGGAGTACTACGAGCAGTACTTC
cdr3_aa: CASSGAEYYEQYF

v_call: TRBV21-1
clone_size: NA
j_call: TRBJ2-1
d_call: NA
cdr3_nt: TGTGCCAATGGGGACAGGAGGTCAAAGCAGTTCTTC
cdr3_aa: CANGDRRSKQFF

v_call: TRBV15
clone_size: NA
j_call: TRBJ2-7
d_call: TRBD1
cdr3_nt: TGTGCCACCAGCAGAACGTACTCCCGGGACAGCACCTACGAGCAGTACTTC
cdr3_aa: CATSRTYSRDSTYEQYF

v_call: TRBV6-5
clone_size: NA
j_call: TRBJ1-6
d_call: NA
cdr3_nt: TGTGCCAGCAGTCGACCTGGAGAGAATTCACCCCTCCACTTT
cdr3_aa: CASSRPGENSPLHF

v_call: TRBV3-1/TRBV3-2
clone_size: NA
j_call: TRBJ1-5
d_call: NA
cdr3_nt: TGTGCCAGCAGCCGGGGACACCGAGATCAGCCCCAGCATTTT
cdr3_aa: CASSRGHRDQPQHF

v_call: TRBV10-1
clone_size: few
j_call: TRBJ1-3
d_call: NA
cdr3_nt: TGCGCCAGCGAAAGACTAGGGTACGGTACAGAAAACACCATATATTTT
cdr3_aa: CASERLGYGTENTIYF

v_call: TRBV10-3
clone_size: NA
j_call: TRBJ1-2
d_call: NA
cdr3_nt: TGTGCCTCCCACCCCCGGGAGAACTATGGCTACACCTTC
cdr3_aa: CASHPRENYGYTF

v_call: TRBV14
clone_size: NA
j_call: TRBJ2-2
d_call: TRBD1
cdr3_nt: TGTGCCAGCAGCCACCCTAGGGCAGGGGGCGATGGAACCGGGGAGCTGTTTTTT
cdr3_aa: CASSHPRAGGDGTGELFF

v_call: TRBV27
clone_size: NA
j_call: TRBJ1-1
d_call: TRBD1
cdr3_nt: TGTGCCAGCAGTCCCGGACAGGGCGGGTTGAACACTGAAGCTTTCTTT
cdr3_aa: CASSPGQGGLNTEAFF

v_call: TRBV10-3
clone_size: NA
j_call: TRBJ1-5
d_call: NA
cdr3_nt: TGTGCCATAGGGCCGGGACATTATAGCAATCAGCCCCAGCATTTT
cdr3_aa: CAIGPGHYSNQPQHF

v_call: TRBV19
clone_size: many
j_call: TRBJ2-1
d_call: NA
cdr3_nt: TGTGCCAGTAGTCCCGGGATGGGCAATGAGCAGTTCTTC
cdr3_aa: CASSPGMGNEQFF